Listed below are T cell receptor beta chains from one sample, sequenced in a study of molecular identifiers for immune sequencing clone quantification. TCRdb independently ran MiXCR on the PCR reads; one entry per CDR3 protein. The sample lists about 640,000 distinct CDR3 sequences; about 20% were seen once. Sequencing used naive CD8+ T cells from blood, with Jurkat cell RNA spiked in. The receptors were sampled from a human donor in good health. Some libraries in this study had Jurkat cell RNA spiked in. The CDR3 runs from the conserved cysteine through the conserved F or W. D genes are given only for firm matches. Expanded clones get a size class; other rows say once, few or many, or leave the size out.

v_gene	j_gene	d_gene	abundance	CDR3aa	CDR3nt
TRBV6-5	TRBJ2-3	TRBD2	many	CASSYSSGGEADTQYF	TGTGCCAGCAGTTACTCGTCGGGGGGGGAGGCGGATACGCAGTATTTT
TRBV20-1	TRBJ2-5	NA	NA	CSAIGDTRETQYF	TGCAGTGCTATAGGGGACACCCGAGAGACCCAGTACTTC
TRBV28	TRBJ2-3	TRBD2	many	CASSLSSGLGESDTQYF	TGTGCCAGCAGTTTATCTTCGGGACTAGGGGAGTCAGATACGCAGTATTTT
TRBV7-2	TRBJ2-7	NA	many	CASSKEGGGQAYEQYF	TGTGCCAGCAGCAAGGAGGGGGGGGGACAAGCCTACGAGCAGTACTTC
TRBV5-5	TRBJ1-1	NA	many	CASSFNGLEAFF	TGTGCCAGCAGCTTTAATGGCCTCGAAGCTTTCTTT
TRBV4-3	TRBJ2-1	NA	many	CASSQDRLVEQFF	TGCGCCAGCAGCCAAGACAGGTTGGTTGAGCAGTTCTTC
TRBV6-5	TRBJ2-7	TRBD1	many	CASSYGTGDYEQYF	TGTGCCAGCAGTTACGGGACAGGGGACTACGAGCAGTACTTC
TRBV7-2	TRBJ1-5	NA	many	CASSLEDFLAGNQPQHF	TGTGCCAGCAGCTTAGAGGACTTTTTGGCCGGAAATCAGCCCCAGCATTTT
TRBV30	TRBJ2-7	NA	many	CAWTSGDRYEQYF	TGTGCCTGGACAAGTGGGGATAGGTACGAGCAGTACTTC
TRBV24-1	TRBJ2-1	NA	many	CATRTEYNEQFF	TGTGCCACCAGAACGGAATACAATGAGCAGTTCTTC
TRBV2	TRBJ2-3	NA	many	CASSDFGTNTQYF	TGTGCCAGCAGTGATTTTGGGACAAATACGCAGTATTTT
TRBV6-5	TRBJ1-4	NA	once	CASSPDGPMNEKLFF	TGTGCCAGCAGTCCGGACGGACCGATGAATGAAAAACTGTTTTTT
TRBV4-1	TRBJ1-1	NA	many	CASSQEPYGNTEAFF	TGCGCCAGCAGCCAAGAACCTTATGGAAACACTGAAGCTTTCTTT
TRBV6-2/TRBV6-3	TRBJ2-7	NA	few	CASSYPRGWAPYEQYF	TGTGCCAGCAGTTATCCCAGGGGCTGGGCCCCCTACGAGCAGTACTTC
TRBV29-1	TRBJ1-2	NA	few	CSVENGGWGYTF	TGCAGCGTTGAAAATGGGGGCTGGGGCTACACCTTC
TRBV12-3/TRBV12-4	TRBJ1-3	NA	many	CASSLGREGNTIYF	TGTGCCAGCAGTCTCGGCCGGGAAGGAAACACCATATATTTT
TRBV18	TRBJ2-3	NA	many	CASSPPFGGTDTQYF	TGTGCCAGCTCACCACCGTTCGGGGGCACAGATACGCAGTATTTT
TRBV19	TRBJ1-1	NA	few	CASTNRELNTEAFF	TGTGCCAGTACCAACAGGGAGTTGAACACTGAAGCTTTCTTT
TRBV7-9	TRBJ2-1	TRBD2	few	CASSHSGGGRAANEQFF	TGTGCCAGCAGCCATAGCGGTGGCGGGAGGGCCGCTAATGAGCAGTTCTTC
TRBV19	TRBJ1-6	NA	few	CASTFSTRSYNSPLHF	TGTGCCAGTACTTTTTCGACGCGCTCCTATAATTCACCCCTCCACTTT
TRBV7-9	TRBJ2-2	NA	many	CASSPPTNTGELFF	TGTGCCAGCAGCCCCCCGACGAACACCGGGGAGCTGTTTTTT
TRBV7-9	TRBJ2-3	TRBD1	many	CASSSHGRTGGTDTQYF	TGTGCCAGCAGCTCGCATGGGAGGACAGGGGGCACAGATACGCAGTATTTT
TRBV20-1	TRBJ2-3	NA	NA	CSAQQYVLAERSTDTQYF	TGCAGTGCCCAACAGTACGTACTGGCGGAGAGAAGCACAGATACGCAGTATTTT
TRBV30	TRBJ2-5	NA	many	CAWSSTGLQETQYF	TGTGCCTGGAGTTCGACAGGTCTTCAAGAGACCCAGTACTTC
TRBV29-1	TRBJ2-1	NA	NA	CSVEDLGGRGRNEQFF	TGCAGCGTTGAAGATCTGGGGGGCAGGGGACGCAATGAGCAGTTCTTC
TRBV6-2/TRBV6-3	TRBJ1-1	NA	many	CASSYYGNTEAFF	TGTGCCAGCAGTTACTATGGAAACACTGAAGCTTTCTTT
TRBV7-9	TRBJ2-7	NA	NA	CASRKGEYEQYF	TGTGCCAGTCGAAAGGGAGAGTACGAGCAGTACTTC
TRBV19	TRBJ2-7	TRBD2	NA	CASSLTGGWNEQYF	TGTGCCAGTAGTCTAACGGGGGGTTGGAACGAGCAGTACTTC
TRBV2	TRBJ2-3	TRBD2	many	CASSALLAFDTQYF	TGTGCCAGCAGTGCCTTACTAGCGTTTGATACGCAGTATTTT
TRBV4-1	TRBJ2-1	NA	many	CASSQNVGNEQFF	TGCGCCAGCAGCCAAAATGTGGGGAATGAGCAGTTCTTC
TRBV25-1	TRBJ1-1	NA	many	CASSPGGVTEAFF	TGTGCCAGCAGCCCTGGAGGGGTCACTGAAGCTTTCTTT
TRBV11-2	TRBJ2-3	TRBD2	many	CASSLSAGLAKRSSTDTQYF	TGTGCCAGCAGCTTAAGTGCGGGACTAGCAAAAAGATCTAGCACAGATACGCAGTATTTT
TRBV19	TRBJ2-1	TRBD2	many	CASSLAGPANEQFF	TGTGCCAGTTCCCTAGCGGGCCCGGCAAATGAGCAGTTCTTC
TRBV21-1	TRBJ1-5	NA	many	CASSSKQGATDHSNQPQHF	TGTGCCAGCAGTTCAAAACAGGGCGCGACAGATCATAGCAATCAGCCCCAGCATTTT
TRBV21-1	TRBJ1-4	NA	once	CASSKVEGSHANEKLFF	TGTGCCAGCAGCAAAGTCGAGGGGTCGCATGCTAATGAAAAACTGTTTTTT
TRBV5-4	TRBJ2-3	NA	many	CASSLDAVLGTDTQYF	TGTGCCAGCAGCTTGGATGCGGTCTTGGGGACAGATACGCAGTATTTT
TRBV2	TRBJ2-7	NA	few	CASSDGNRDYEQYF	TGTGCCAGCAGTGATGGTAACAGGGACTACGAGCAGTACTTC
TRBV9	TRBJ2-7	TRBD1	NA	CASSPRPSGQGGHEQYF	TGTGCCAGCAGCCCCCGACCTTCGGGACAGGGGGGCCACGAGCAGTACTTC
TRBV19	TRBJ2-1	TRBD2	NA	CASSIAASLAGHNEQFF	TGTGCCAGTAGTATCGCGGCTAGTTTAGCGGGTCACAATGAGCAGTTCTTC
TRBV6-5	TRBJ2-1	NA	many	CASSPGSVEQFF	TGTGCCAGCAGCCCCGGGAGTGTTGAGCAGTTCTTC
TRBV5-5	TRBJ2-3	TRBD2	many	CASSPRPRAGVEADTQYF	TGTGCCAGCAGCCCAAGGCCCAGGGCGGGAGTTGAGGCAGATACGCAGTATTTT
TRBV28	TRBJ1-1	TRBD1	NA	CASSLPDRVYRMNTEAFF	TGTGCCAGCAGTCTACCCGACAGGGTATATCGGATGAACACTGAAGCTTTCTTT
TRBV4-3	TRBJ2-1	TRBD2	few	CASSQVLAGDEQFF	TGCGCCAGCAGCCAAGTTCTAGCGGGGGATGAGCAGTTCTTC
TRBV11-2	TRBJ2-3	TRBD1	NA	CASSPTGFRDTQYF	TGTGCCAGCAGCCCGACAGGGTTTAGGGATACGCAGTATTTT
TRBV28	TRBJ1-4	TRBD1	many	CASSFYRGGEKLFF	TGTGCCAGCAGTTTCTACAGGGGCGGTGAAAAACTGTTTTTT
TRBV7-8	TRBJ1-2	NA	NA	CASSLESVGYGYTF	TGTGCCAGCAGCTTAGAATCAGTCGGCTATGGCTACACCTTC
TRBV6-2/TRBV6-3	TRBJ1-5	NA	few	CASSLTWNQPQHF	TGTGCCAGCAGTCTCACATGGAATCAGCCCCAGCATTTT
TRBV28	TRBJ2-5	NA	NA	CASSIASGWETQYF	TGTGCCAGCAGTATAGCGTCGGGCTGGGAGACCCAGTACTTC
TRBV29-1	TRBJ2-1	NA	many	CSVETRTYNEQFF	TGCAGCGTTGAAACCAGGACCTACAATGAGCAGTTCTTC
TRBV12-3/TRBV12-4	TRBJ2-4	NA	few	CASSLGGPIAKNIQYF	TGTGCCAGCAGTCTAGGGGGGCCCATAGCCAAAAACATTCAGTACTTC
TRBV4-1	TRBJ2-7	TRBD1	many	CASSQVDRDEQYF	TGCGCCAGCAGCCAAGTGGACAGGGACGAGCAGTACTTC
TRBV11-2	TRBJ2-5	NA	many	CASSLGQGGGRETQYF	TGTGCCAGCAGCTTAGGACAGGGAGGTGGCCGGGAGACCCAGTACTTC